The 32 T cell receptor beta chains reported below all come from one sample, sequenced in a study of T cells in Graves' hyperthyroidism and ophthalmopathy. RNA transcripts provided the source from which TCR beta CDR3 regions were amplified. The TCR CDR3 first-round RT-PCR relied on the HTBI primer set. TCRdb called the multiplex PCR reads again in MiXCR, with one record for every CDR3 protein. Of under 350,000 distinct CDR3 sequences in the sample, under 25% were seen once. Specimen: blood. The receptors shown here come from a woman aged 45-59 years with Graves' hyperthyroidism.

The V call is TRBV12-3 or TRBV12-4, the J call TRBJ1-2; 10 bases map to TRBD1. CDR3 size: 16 residues. V shed 3 bases and J 4 bases; nucleotides not matched to a gene: 8. The chain's CDR3 is CASSFMGGQGSYGYTF. The CDR3 DNA reads TGTGCCAGCAGTTTTATGGGGGGACAGGGGTCCTATGGCTACACCTTC.

This clonotype was detected many times. The chain recombines TRBV15 with TRBJ1-5, with no clear D. V lost 0 bases, J lost 6 bases, and 3 bases lay in between. The CDR3 covers 12 residues. Per the germline V gene, CDR1 is LNHNV and CDR2 is YYDKDF (reference sequence). The CDR3 reads CATSRDGQPQHF. CDR3 nucleotides: TGTGCCACCAGCAGAGACGGTCAGCCCCAGCATTTT.

The chain links TRBV27 to TRBJ1-1; D gene ambiguous. Germline CDR1 reads MNHEY; CDR2 reads SMNVEV (reference sequence). The CDR3 loop spans 13 amino acids. V dropped 6 bases and J dropped 6 bases, with 14 bases sitting between them. This chain's CDR3 is CASSHPSGAEAFF. The CDR3 DNA follows: TGTGCCAGCAGCCACCCTTCCGGCGCTGAAGCTTTCTTT.

This clonotype appeared many times. J is TRBJ1-1 and V is TRBV14; D not certain. V shed 0 bases and J shed 3 bases, with 8 bases lying between them. The CDR3 has 14 residues. Germline CDR1 and CDR2: SGHDN and FVKESK. CDR3 nucleotides: TGTGCCAGCAGCCAAGATCGGAGGTACACTGAAGCTTTCTTT. Translation: CASSQDRRYTEAFF.

This clonotype has ten or more counts. The chain couples TRBV20-1 to TRBJ1-6; TRBD1 agrees at 9 bases. The germline V gene has CDR1 DFQATT and CDR2 SNEGSKA (reference sequence). The CDR3 contains 15 residues. V was pared by 4 bases and J by 9 bases, with 10 bases of the junction left unmatched. CDR3 sequence (DNA): TGCAGTGCTACCCCCGCCGGGACAGGGCCTTCACCCCTCCACTTT. It is translated as CSATPAGTGPSPLHF.

The chain couples TRBV6-1 to TRBJ1-2; D is unclear. V was pared by 5 bases and J by 0 bases, with 16 bases between. CDR3 length: 16 residues. Germline CDR1 reads MNHNS; CDR2 reads SASEGT. CDR3 residues: CASSKTATHANYGYTF. DNA of the CDR3: TGTGCCAGCAGTAAAACCGCAACCCATGCTAACTATGGCTACACCTTC.

The J gene is TRBJ2-5, the V gene TRBV2; 8 bases align to TRBD1. The CDR3 is 13 amino acids. V gave up 4 bases and J gave up 4 bases; unmatched junction bases: 2. Germline CDR1 and CDR2: SNHLY and FYNNEI. CDR3 sequence (DNA): TGTGCCAGCAGTGGACAGGGGCGAGAGACCCAGTACTTC. This sequence encodes CASSGQGRETQYF.

This clonotype was detected ten times or more. This rearrangement joins TRBV7-3 to TRBJ2-2; the D is unclear. This CDR3 has 15 amino acids. The germline V and J ends were trimmed by 4 bases and 4 bases, with 13 bases remaining between them. Germline CDR1 reads SGHTA; CDR2 reads FQGTGA. CDR3 sequence: CASSWARLGTGELFF. The CDR3 nucleotides are TGTGCCAGCAGCTGGGCCAGACTGGGCACCGGGGAGCTGTTTTTT.

The chain combines TRBV30 with TRBJ2-5; either TRBD1 or TRBD2 may fit D (7 bases each). Germline values: CDR1 GTSNPN, CDR2 SVGIG (reference sequence). This CDR3 has 15 residues. With 2 bases removed from V and 4 bases from J, the gap between germline ends came to 17 bases. The CDR3 DNA follows: TGTGCCTGGAGTCCCAGGGGGGGAAGCCCAGAGACCCAGTACTTC. This gives the protein CAWSPRGGSPETQYF.

This clonotype was seen at least ten times. The genes are TRBV3-1 and TRBJ2-7; 9 bases fit TRBD2. Germline CDR1 reads LGHDT; CDR2 reads YNNKEL (reference sequence). V was pared by 1 base and J by 6 bases, with 7 bases of the junction left unmatched. CDR3 length equals 15 residues. CDR3 loop: CASSQGGGGATEQYF. The CDR3 DNA reads TGTGCCAGCAGCCAAGGCGGCGGGGGGGCGACCGAGCAGTACTTC.

In this sample, this clonotype turned up many times. The genes are TRBV7-8 and TRBJ2-5; 7 nucleotides align to TRBD2. V shed 5 bases and J 1 base; nucleotides not matched to a gene: 4. Germline V gene sequence: CDR1 SGHVS, CDR2 FQNEAQ. CDR3 length: 14 amino acids. CDR3 region: CASSPPGGQETQYF. CDR3 sequence (DNA): TGTGCCAGCAGCCCACCGGGAGGCCAAGAGACCCAGTACTTC.

There are many counts of this clonotype. The DNA for the CDR3 is TGCAGTGCCGGTCGTCCCGGACAGTCCTACGAGCAGTACTTC. Translation gives CSAGRPGQSYEQYF. V usage is TRBV20-1 and J usage is TRBJ2-7, with a possible D match to TRBD1 (6 bases). Germline CDR1 reads DFQATT; CDR2 reads SNEGSKA (reference sequence). The CDR3 loop spans 14 amino acids. Trimming cost V 6 bases and J 1 base, with 16 bases left between them.

The table lists this clonotype with many counts. This chain links TRBV28 with TRBJ2-1; D is undetermined. CDR3 size: 19 residues. V gave up 4 bases and J gave up 7 bases, with 29 bases separating them. Germline CDR1 reads MDHEN; CDR2 reads SYDVKM. The CDR3 sequence: CASSSRLGSSRSFRNEQFF. CDR3 nucleotide sequence: TGTGCCAGCAGTTCCCGATTAGGGTCTTCACGGAGCTTTCGGAATGAGCAGTTCTTC.

This clonotype was detected many times. V usage is TRBV5-1 and J usage is TRBJ1-1; D not resolved. CDR3 size: 15 residues. Germline-derived CDR1 and CDR2 are SGHRS and YFSETQ. V lost 4 bases to trimming and J lost 5 bases, with 18 bases between them. The CDR3, as DNA: TGCGCCAGCAGCCCATTAAACCCCGCGCGGACTGAAGCTTTCTTT. This gives the protein CASSPLNPARTEAFF.

The chain recombines TRBV5-1 with TRBJ2-2; 7 bases agree with TRBD1. J lost 4 bases, V lost 5 bases, and 8 bases had no gene match. The germline V gene has CDR1 SGHRS and CDR2 YFSETQ. The CDR3 runs 15 residues. CDR3 residues: CASRGEGGVTGELFF. As DNA, the CDR3 is TGCGCCAGCAGAGGTGAAGGGGGCGTCACCGGGGAGCTGTTTTTT.

This clonotype was recorded a few times. This CDR3 reads CASSLTGISGNTIYF. CDR3 DNA sequence: TGCGCCAGCAGCTTGACGGGAATCTCTGGAAACACCATATATTTT. The chain employs TRBV5-1 and TRBJ1-3; the D is unclear. The CDR3 runs 15 residues. Germline assignment: CDR1 SGHRS and CDR2 YFSETQ. Trimming left V 1 base short and J 0 bases short, with 8 bases between.

This clonotype was found a few times. The chain is built from TRBV7-3 and TRBJ2-1; TRBD2 agrees at 9 bases. J lost 4 bases, V lost 5 bases, and 9 bases had no gene match. The CDR3 covers 16 residues. Germline V gene lookup returns CDR1 SGHTA and CDR2 FQGTGA. CDR3 loop: CASSPMREGKYNEQFF. Written as DNA, the CDR3 is TGTGCCAGCAGCCCCATGCGGGAGGGAAAGTACAATGAGCAGTTCTTC.

The sample holds many counts of this clonotype. DNA of the CDR3: TGCAGTGCCCCCCCAGGGGGAGACACTGAAGCTTTCTTT. Translation gives CSAPPGGDTEAFF. This chain uses TRBV20-1 with TRBJ1-1, with 7 bases lining up with TRBD1. The CDR3 spans 13 residues. Germline values: CDR1 DFQATT, CDR2 SNEGSKA (reference sequence). Trimming at V came to 6 bases and at J to 3 bases, leaving 7 bases not matched to a gene.

This clonotype was seen more than once but under ten times. V usage is TRBV9 and J usage is TRBJ2-2, with 10 bases matching TRBD2. Germline V gives CDR1 SGDLS, CDR2 YYNGEE. The V and J ends lost 6 bases and 1 base, in that order; junction bases with no gene match: 9. The CDR3 has 17 amino acids. The CDR3 here is CASKRSGLAENTGELFF. The CDR3 DNA is TGTGCCAGCAAGCGTAGTGGACTAGCGGAGAACACCGGGGAGCTGTTTTTT.

Ten or more counts support this clonotype. The CDR3 region is CASSQDLGHTEAFF. DNA for the CDR3: TGTGCCAGCAGCCAAGATCTCGGGCACACTGAAGCTTTCTTT. The rearrangement links TRBV3-1 to TRBJ1-1; no clear D. V was cut by 0 bases and J by 3 bases, with 8 bases left in between. CDR3 size: 14 residues. The V gene's germline CDR1 is LGHDT and CDR2 YNNKEL (reference sequence).

J is TRBJ1-3 and V is TRBV9; perhaps TRBD1 as D (5 bases). V lost 4 bases to trimming and J lost 3 bases, with 17 bases between them. Germline CDR1 SGDLS, CDR2 YYNGEE. The CDR3 contains 16 residues. The DNA for the CDR3 is TGTGCCAGCAGCCTGGGACGTTCCATCTTTGGAAACACCATATATTTT. The encoded protein is CASSLGRSIFGNTIYF.

This clonotype was observed many times. The chain carries TRBV7-9 and TRBJ2-1; 9 nucleotides match TRBD1. V trimming: 5 bases; J trimming: 6 bases; junction bases outside the gene matches: 11. From germline, CDR1 is SEHNR and CDR2 FQNEAQ (reference sequence). CDR3 length: 16 amino acids. The CDR3 reads CASSIKPGQGLNEQFF. The CDR3 nucleotides read TGTGCCAGCAGCATTAAGCCGGGACAGGGCCTCAATGAGCAGTTCTTC.

V gene TRBV5-1 combines with J gene TRBJ2-7, with unresolved D. This CDR3 has 14 amino acids. Germline CDR1 SGHRS, CDR2 YFSETQ. V lost 4 bases and J lost 0, with 11 bases in between. The CDR3 region has the DNA TGCGCCAGCAGCCCGGACGCAAGCTCCTACGAGCAGTACTTC. Translating it yields CASSPDASSYEQYF.

The rearrangement uses TRBV9 and TRBJ1-2, with 7 bases matching TRBD1. CDR1 is SGDLS, CDR2 YYNGEE, per germline. The CDR3 totals 14 residues. J lost 5 bases, V lost 3 bases, and 7 bases had no gene match. The CDR3 DNA follows: TGTGCCAGCAGCGAGGACAGGTACCCATATGGCTACACCTTC. Protein: CASSEDRYPYGYTF.

In its sample, this clonotype was seen many times. The chain combines TRBV3-1 with TRBJ2-7, with D hard to call. V dropped 3 bases and J dropped 4 bases, with 7 bases sitting between them. The CDR3 loop spans 12 amino acids. Germline V gene data show CDR1 as LGHDT and CDR2 as YNNKEL (reference sequence). The CDR3 DNA is TGTGCCAGCAGCCAGAGAGTTTACGAGCAGTACTTC. Amino acids: CASSQRVYEQYF.

This clonotype was detected many times. The CDR3 DNA reads as TGCGCCAGCAGACGAGTCGACACTGAAGCTTTCTTT. Translated: CASRRVDTEAFF. J is TRBJ1-1 and V is TRBV5-1; D uncertain. This CDR3 is built from 12 residues. Germline loops: CDR1 SGHRS, CDR2 YFSETQ. The V gene lost 5 bases and the J gene lost 3 bases, with 8 bases spanning the gap.

The chain combines TRBV2 with TRBJ1-1; D unresolved. Germline values: CDR1 SNHLY, CDR2 FYNNEI. This CDR3 comprises 17 residues. V shed 0 bases and J shed 0 bases, with 14 bases lying between them. This CDR3 reads CASSEARQETMNTEAFF. The CDR3 nucleotides are TGTGCCAGCAGTGAAGCGAGGCAGGAGACCATGAACACTGAAGCTTTCTTT.

This clonotype showed up many times. V usage is TRBV7-3 and J usage is TRBJ2-1; TRBD2 matches at 8 bases. The CDR3 length is 15 residues. Unmatched junction bases numbered 10, after V lost 5 bases and J lost 7 bases. Germline V CDR1 and CDR2: SGHTA, FQGTGA. The CDR3 DNA follows: TGTGCCAGCAGCCTCGGGGGGGCCCCTATTAATGAGCAGTTCTTC. Encoded protein: CASSLGGAPINEQFF.

With regard to this clonotype: A single base separates this from a much larger clone, so it may be a read error. The J gene is TRBJ2-3, the V gene TRBV28, with D tentatively TRBD1 or TRBD2 (6 bases each). Germline V gene sequence: CDR1 MDHEN, CDR2 SYDVKM. The CDR3 length is 16 residues. The CDR3 protein is CASRTQKGGSTDTLYF. The CDR3 DNA sequence: TGTGCCAGCAGGACTCAAAAGGGGGGTAGCACAGATACGCTGTATTTT.

This clonotype was found many times. The chain carries TRBV3-1 and TRBJ2-3; D ambiguous. This CDR3 comprises 14 residues. CDR1 is LGHDT, CDR2 YNNKEL, per germline (reference sequence). Deletions cut 0 bases from V and 4 bases from J, with 8 bases between. The CDR3 protein is CASSQEPKADTQYF. For the CDR3, the DNA is TGTGCCAGCAGCCAAGAGCCTAAGGCAGATACGCAGTATTTT.

This clonotype occurred many times. The genes are TRBV19 and TRBJ1-5; 8 bases are shared with TRBD1. The germline V gene has CDR1 LNHDA and CDR2 SQIVND (reference sequence). Unmatched junction bases numbered 9, after V lost 10 bases and J lost 1 base. The CDR3 extends over 15 amino acids. CDR3 bases: TGTGCCACATCCAGGGGGCGCGACAGCAATCAGCCCCAGCATTTT. As protein: CATSRGRDSNQPQHF.

This clonotype was recorded at least ten times. This chain joins TRBV28 and TRBJ1-2; D possibly corresponds to TRBD1 (5 bases). Germline V gene sequence: CDR1 MDHEN, CDR2 SYDVKM. This CDR3 has 15 residues. V shed 7 bases and J shed 2 bases, with 17 bases lying between them. CDR3 sequence reads: CASKERQSSNYGYTF. The DNA of the CDR3 is TGTGCCAGCAAGGAGAGACAGTCCTCCAACTATGGCTACACCTTC.